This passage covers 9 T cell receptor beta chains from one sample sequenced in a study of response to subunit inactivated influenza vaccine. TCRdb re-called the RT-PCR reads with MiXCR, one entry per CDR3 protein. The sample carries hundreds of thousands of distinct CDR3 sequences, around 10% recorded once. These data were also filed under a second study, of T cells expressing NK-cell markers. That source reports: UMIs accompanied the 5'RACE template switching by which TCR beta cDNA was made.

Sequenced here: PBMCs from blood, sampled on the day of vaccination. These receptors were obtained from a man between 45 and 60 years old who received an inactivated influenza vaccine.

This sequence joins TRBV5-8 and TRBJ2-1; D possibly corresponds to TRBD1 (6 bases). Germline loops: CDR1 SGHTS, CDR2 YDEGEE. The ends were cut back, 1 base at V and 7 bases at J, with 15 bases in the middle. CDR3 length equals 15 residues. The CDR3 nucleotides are TGTGCCAGCAGCTTGTGGCAGGGGATGGGGAATGAGCAGTTCTTC. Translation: CASSLWQGMGNEQFF.

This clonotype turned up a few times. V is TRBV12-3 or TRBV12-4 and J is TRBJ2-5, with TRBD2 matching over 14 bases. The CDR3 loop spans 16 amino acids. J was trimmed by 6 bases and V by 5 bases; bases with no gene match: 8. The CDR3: CASSRGLAGVAQTQYF. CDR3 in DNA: TGTGCCAGCAGTAGGGGACTAGCGGGGGTTGCGCAGACCCAGTACTTC.

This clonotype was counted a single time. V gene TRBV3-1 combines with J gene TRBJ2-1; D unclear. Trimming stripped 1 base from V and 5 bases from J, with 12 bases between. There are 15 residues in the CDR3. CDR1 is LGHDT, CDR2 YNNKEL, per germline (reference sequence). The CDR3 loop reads CASSQVRDENNEQFF. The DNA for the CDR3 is TGTGCCAGCAGCCAAGTGCGAGACGAGAACAATGAGCAGTTCTTC.

This CDR3 reads CASSLSTGETQYF. As DNA, the CDR3 is TGTGCCAGCAGCTTAAGTACAGGGGAGACCCAGTACTTC. The chain carries TRBV11-3 and TRBJ2-5; D may be TRBD1 (6 bases). This CDR3 spans 13 amino acids. CDR1 and CDR2 from the germline V gene are SGHNT and YENEEA. V gave up 2 bases and J gave up 5 bases, with 9 bases separating them. Supplemented by reference TRBV11-3 and TRBJ2-5, the full variable domain reads EAGVVQSPRYKIIEKKQPVAFWCNPISGHNTLYWYLQNLGQGPELLIRYENEEAVDDSQLPKDRFSAERLKGVDSTLKIQPAELGDSAVYLCASSLSTGETQYFGPGTRLLVL.

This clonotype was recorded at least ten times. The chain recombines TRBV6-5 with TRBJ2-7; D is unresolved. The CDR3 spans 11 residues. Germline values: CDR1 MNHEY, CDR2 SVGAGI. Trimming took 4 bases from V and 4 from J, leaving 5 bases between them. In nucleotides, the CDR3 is TGTGCCAGCAGTTCTCCGTACGAGCAGTACTTC. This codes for CASSSPYEQYF.

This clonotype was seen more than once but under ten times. The CDR3 here is CASSLEGGRGEQYF. CDR3 DNA: TGTGCCAGCAGCTTAGAAGGTGGTAGAGGGGAGCAGTACTTC. This chain links TRBV7-2 with TRBJ2-7; perhaps TRBD2 as D (5 bases). The germline gives CDR1 SGHTA, CDR2 FQGNSA. Trimming shortened V by 1 base and J by 7 bases, and 14 bases separated the two germline ends. The length of the CDR3 is 14 residues.

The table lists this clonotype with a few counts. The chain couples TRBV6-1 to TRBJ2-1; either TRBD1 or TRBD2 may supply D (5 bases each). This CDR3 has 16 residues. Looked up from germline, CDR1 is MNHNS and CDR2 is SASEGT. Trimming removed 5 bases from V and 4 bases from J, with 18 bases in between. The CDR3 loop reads CASSRGVGVGYNEQFF. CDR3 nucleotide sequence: TGTGCCAGCAGTAGGGGTGTGGGGGTGGGTTACAATGAGCAGTTCTTC.

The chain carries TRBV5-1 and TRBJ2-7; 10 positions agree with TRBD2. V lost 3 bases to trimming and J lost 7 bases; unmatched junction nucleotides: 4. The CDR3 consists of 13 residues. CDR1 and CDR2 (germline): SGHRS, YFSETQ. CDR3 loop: CASSSPSGGEQYF. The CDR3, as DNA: TGCGCCAGCAGCTCTCCTAGCGGGGGAGAGCAGTACTTC.

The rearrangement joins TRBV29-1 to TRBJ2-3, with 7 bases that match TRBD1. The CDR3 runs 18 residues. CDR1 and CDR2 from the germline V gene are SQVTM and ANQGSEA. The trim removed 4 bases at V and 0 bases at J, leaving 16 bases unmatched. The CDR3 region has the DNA TGCAGCGTTGTGTCATGGGCAGGGGGTACATCTAGCACAGATACGCAGTATTTT. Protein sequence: CSVVSWAGGTSSTDTQYF.